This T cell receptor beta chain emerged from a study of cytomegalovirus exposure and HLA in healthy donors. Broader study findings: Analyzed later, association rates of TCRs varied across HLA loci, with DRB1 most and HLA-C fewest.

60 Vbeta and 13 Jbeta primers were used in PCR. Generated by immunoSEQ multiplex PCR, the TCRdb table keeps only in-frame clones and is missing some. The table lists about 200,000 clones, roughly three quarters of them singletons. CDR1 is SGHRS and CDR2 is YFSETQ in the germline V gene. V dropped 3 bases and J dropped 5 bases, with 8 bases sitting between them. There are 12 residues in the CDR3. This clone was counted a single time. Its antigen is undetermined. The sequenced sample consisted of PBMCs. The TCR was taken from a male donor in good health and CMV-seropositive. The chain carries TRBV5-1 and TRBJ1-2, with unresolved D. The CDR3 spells CASSSTSYGYTF. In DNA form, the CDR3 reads TGCGCCAGCAGCTCGACATCGTATGGCTACACCTTC.